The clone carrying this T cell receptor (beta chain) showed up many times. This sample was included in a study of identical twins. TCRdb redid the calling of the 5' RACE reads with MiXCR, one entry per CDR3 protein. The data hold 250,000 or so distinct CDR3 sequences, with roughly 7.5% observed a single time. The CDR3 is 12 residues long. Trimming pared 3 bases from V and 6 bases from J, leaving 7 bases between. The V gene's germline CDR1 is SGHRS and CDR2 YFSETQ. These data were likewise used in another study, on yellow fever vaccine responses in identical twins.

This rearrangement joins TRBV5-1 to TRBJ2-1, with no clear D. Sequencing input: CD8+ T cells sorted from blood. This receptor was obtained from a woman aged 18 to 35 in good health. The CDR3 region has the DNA TGCGCCAGCAGCTCCGACGGCAATGAGCAGTTCTTC. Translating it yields CASSSDGNEQFF.